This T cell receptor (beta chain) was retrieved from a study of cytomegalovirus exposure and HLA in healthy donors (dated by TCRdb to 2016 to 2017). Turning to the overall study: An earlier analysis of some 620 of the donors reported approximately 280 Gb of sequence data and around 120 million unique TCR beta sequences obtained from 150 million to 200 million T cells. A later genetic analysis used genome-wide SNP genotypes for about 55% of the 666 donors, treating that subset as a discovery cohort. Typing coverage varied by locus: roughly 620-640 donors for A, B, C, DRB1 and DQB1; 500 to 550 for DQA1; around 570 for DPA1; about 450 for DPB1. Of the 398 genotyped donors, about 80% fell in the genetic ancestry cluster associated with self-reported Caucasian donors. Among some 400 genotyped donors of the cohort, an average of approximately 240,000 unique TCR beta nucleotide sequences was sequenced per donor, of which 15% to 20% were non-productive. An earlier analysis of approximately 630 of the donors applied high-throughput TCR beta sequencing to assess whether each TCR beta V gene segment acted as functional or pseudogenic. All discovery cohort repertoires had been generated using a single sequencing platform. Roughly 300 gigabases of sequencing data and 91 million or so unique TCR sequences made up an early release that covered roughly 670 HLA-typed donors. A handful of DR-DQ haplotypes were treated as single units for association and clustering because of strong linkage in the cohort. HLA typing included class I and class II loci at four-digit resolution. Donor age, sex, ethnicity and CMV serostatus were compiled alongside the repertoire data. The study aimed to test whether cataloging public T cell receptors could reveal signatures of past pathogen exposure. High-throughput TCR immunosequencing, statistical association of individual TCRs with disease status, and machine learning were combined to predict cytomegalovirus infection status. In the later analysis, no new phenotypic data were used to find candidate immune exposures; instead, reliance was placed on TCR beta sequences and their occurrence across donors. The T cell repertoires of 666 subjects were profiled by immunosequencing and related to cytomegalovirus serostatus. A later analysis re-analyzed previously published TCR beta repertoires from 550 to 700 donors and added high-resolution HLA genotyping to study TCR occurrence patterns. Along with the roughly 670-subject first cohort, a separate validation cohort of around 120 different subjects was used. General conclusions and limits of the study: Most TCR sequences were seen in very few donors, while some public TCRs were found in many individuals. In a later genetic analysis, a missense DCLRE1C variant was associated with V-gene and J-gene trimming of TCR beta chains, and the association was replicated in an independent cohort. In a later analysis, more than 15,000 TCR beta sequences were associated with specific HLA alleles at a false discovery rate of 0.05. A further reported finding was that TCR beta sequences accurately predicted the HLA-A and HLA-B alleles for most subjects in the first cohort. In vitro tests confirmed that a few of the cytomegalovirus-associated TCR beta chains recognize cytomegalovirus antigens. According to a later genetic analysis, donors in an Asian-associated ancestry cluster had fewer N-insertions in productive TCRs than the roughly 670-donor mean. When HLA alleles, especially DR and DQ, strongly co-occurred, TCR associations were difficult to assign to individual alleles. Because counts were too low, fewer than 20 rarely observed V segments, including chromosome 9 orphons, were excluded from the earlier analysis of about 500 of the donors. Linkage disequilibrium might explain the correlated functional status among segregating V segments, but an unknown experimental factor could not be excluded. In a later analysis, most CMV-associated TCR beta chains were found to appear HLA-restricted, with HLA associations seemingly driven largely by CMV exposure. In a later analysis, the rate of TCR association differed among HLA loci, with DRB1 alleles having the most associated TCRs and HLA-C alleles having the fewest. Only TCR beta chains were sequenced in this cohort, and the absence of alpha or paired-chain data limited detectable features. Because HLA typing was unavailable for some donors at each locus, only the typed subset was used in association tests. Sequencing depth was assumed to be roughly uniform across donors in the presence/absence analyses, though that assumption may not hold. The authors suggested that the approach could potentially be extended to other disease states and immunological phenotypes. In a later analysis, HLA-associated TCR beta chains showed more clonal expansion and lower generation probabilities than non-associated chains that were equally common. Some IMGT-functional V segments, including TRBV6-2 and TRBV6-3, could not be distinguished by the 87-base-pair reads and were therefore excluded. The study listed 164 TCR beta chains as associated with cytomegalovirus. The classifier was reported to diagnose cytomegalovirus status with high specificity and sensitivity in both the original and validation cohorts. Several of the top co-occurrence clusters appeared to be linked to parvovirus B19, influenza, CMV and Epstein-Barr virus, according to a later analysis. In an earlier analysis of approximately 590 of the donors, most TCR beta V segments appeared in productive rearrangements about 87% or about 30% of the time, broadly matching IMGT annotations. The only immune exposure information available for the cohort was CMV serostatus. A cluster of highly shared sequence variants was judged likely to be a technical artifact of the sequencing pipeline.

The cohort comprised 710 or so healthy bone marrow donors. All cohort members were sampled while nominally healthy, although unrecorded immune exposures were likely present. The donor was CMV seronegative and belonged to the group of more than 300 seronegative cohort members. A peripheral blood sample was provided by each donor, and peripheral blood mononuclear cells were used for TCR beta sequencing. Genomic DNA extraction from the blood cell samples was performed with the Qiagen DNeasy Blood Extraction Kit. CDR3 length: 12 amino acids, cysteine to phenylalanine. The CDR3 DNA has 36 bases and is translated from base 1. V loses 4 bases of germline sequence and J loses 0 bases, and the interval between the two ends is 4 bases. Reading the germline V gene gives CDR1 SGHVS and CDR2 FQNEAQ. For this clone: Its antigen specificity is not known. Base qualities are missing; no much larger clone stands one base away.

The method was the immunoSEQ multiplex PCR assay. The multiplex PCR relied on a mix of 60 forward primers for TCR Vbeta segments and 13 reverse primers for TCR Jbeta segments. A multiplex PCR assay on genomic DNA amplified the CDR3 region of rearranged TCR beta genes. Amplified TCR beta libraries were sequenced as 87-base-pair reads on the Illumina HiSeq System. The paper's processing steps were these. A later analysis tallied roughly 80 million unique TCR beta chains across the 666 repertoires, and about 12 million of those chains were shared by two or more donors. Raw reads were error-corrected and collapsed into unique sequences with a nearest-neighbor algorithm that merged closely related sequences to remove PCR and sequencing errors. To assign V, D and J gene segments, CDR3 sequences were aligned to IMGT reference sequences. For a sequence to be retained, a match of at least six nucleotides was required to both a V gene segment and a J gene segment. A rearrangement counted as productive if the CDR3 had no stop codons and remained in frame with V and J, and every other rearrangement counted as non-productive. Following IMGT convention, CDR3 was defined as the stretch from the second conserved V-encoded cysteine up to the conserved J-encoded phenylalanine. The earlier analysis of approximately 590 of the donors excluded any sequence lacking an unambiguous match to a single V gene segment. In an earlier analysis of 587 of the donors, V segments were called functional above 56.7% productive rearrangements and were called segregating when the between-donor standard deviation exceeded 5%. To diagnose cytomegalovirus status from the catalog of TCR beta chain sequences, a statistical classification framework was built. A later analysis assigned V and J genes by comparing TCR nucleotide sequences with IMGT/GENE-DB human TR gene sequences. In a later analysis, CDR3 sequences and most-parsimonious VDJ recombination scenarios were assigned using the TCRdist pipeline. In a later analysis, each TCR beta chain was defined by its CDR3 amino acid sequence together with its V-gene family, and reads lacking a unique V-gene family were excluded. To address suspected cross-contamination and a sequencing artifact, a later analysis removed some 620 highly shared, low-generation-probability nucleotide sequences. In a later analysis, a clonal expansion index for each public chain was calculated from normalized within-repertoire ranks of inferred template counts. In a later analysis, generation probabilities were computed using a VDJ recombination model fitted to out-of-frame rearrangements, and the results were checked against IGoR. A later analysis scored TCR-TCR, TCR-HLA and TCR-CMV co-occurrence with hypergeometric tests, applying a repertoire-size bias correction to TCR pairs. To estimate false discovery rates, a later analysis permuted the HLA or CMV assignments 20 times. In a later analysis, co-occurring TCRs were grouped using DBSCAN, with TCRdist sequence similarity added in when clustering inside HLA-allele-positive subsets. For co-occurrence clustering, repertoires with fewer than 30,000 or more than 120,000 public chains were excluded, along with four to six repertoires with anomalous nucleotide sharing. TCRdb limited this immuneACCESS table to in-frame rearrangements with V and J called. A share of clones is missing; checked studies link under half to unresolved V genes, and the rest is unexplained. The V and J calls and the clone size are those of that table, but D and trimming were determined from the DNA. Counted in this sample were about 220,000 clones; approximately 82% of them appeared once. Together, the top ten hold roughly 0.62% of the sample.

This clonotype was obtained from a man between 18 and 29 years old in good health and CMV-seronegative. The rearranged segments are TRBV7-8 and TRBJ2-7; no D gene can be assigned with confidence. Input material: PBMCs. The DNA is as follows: TGTGCCAGCAGCTCCAACTCCTACGAGCAGTACTTC. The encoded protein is CASSSNSYEQYF.